These T cell receptor beta chains were read from a single sample in a study of blood T cell repertoires in COVID-19. The repertoire was sequenced with immunoSEQ multiplex PCR; TCRdb's copy has only in-frame clones and lacks some. Of about 110,000 clones in the sample, under 80% were seen once. The sample consisted of peripheral blood. All receptors derive from a woman in her 70s with acute or convalescent COVID-19. The CDR3 runs from the conserved cysteine through the conserved F or W. A D gene is named only where the DNA matches it firmly. Clone size appears in some rows only: once, few, many, or a class for an expanded clone.

V gene,D gene,J gene,clone size,CDR3 DNA,CDR3 protein
TRBV6-5,TRBD1,TRBJ1-1,.,TGTGCCAGCAGTTCCTTCGGACAGGGTGGCACTGAAGCTTTCTTT,CASSSFGQGGTEAFF
TRBV14,TRBD2,TRBJ2-2,.,TGTGCCAGCAGCCAAGATCCCCCAGGACTAGCGGGGGGCACCGGGGAGCTGTTTTTT,CASSQDPPGLAGGTGELFF
TRBV24-1,.,TRBJ2-2,.,TGTGCCACCAGGGACAGCCGGAACACCGGGGAGCTGTTTTTT,CATRDSRNTGELFF
TRBV4-1,TRBD1,TRBJ2-2,.,TGCGCCAGCAGCCAAGATCCGACAGGGGTCACCGGGGAGCTGTTTTTT,CASSQDPTGVTGELFF
TRBV7-9,TRBD2,TRBJ2-1,few,TGTGCCAGCAGCTTACTAGCGGTCAATGAGCAGTTCTTC,CASSLLAVNEQFF
TRBV30,TRBD1,TRBJ2-7,.,TGTGCCTGGAGATTCGCCGGGACAGGGGGCCTCGGCGAGCAGTACTTC,CAWRFAGTGGLGEQYF
TRBV28,TRBD1,TRBJ1-4,many,TGTGCCAGCAGTAACAGACAGGGGCGTTCGAAAGAAAAACTGTTTTTT,CASSNRQGRSKEKLFF
TRBV7-9,TRBD1,TRBJ1-2,.,TGTGCCAGCAGCTTAGCTCGGGGACAGGCGACCTATGGCTACACCTTC,CASSLARGQATYGYTF
TRBV7-9,TRBD2,TRBJ2-5,.,TGTGCCAGCAGCTTAGCCCGAGCGGGGAAAGAGACCCAGTACTTC,CASSLARAGKETQYF
TRBV5-1,.,TRBJ1-2,few,TGCGCCAGCAGCGCACAGGGTGGTAACTATGGCTACACCTTC,CASSAQGGNYGYTF
TRBV9,.,TRBJ1-1,.,TGTGCCAGCAGCGTACAGGGGTTCACTGAAGCTTTCTTT,CASSVQGFTEAFF
TRBV7-2,.,TRBJ1-5,.,TGTGCCAGCAGCTCGCGGGTCGGGGTCTTGCCCCAGCATTTT,CASSSRVGVLPQHF
TRBV11-3,TRBD2,TRBJ2-1,.,TGTGCCAGCAGCTTAGAAGCGGGGGCGATCAATGAGCAGTTCTTC,CASSLEAGAINEQFF
TRBV6-5,TRBD1,TRBJ1-6,.,TGTGCCAGCAGTCGGACAGGGGGTTTGAATTCACCCCTCCACTTT,CASSRTGGLNSPLHF
TRBV30,TRBD1,TRBJ1-5,few,TGTGCCTGGAGTCCGGGACAGGAACAGCCCCAGCATTTT,CAWSPGQEQPQHF
TRBV7-2,.,TRBJ2-2,.,TGTGCCAGCAGCTTAATAGGGGTCGGGGAGCTGTTTTTT,CASSLIGVGELFF
TRBV7-8,.,TRBJ2-1,.,TGTGCCAGCAGCTTCCGACAGGTGTACAATGAGCAGTTCTTC,CASSFRQVYNEQFF
TRBV5-1,TRBD2,TRBJ2-1,.,TGCGCCAGCAGCTTGAGGGGGACTAGCGACAATGAGCAGTTCTTC,CASSLRGTSDNEQFF